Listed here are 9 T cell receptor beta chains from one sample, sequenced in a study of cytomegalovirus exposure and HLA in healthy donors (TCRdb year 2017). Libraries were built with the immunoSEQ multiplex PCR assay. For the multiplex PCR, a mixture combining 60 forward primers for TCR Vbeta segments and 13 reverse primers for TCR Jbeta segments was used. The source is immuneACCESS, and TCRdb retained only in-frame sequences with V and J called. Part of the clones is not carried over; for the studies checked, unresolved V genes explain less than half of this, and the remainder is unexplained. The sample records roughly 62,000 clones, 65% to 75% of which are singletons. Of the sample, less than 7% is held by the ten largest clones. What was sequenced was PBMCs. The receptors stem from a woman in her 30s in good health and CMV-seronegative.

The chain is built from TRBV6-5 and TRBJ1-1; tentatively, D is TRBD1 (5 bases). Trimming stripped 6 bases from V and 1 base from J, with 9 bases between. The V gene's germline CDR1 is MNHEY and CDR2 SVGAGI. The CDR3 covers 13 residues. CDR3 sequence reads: CASRKGPNTEAFF. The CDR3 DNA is TGTGCCAGCAGAAAGGGGCCGAACACTGAAGCTTTCTTT.

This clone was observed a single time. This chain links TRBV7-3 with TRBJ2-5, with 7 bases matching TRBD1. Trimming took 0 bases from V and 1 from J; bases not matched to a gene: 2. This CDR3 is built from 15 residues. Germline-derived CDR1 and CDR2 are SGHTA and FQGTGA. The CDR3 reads CASSLTGQLQETQYF. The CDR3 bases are TGTGCCAGCAGCTTAACGGGACAGCTCCAAGAGACCCAGTACTTC.

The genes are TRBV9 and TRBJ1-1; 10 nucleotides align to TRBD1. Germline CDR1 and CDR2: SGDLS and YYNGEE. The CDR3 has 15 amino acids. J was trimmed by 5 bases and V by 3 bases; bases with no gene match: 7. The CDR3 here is CASSGGQGLSTEAFF. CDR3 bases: TGTGCCAGCAGCGGGGGACAGGGGTTAAGTACTGAAGCTTTCTTT.

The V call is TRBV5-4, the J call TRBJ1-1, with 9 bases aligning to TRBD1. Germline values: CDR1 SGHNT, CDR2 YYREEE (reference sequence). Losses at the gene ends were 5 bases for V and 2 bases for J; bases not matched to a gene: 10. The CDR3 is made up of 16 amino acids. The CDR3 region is CASRPITGGVNTEAFF. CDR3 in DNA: TGTGCCAGCAGGCCTATTACAGGGGGCGTAAACACTGAAGCTTTCTTT.

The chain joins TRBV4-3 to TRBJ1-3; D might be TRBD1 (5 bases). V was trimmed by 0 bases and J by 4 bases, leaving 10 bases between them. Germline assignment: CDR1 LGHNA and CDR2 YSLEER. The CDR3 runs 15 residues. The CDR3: CASSQDSGTGNTIYF. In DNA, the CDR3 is TGCGCCAGCAGCCAAGATAGCGGGACGGGAAACACCATATATTTT.

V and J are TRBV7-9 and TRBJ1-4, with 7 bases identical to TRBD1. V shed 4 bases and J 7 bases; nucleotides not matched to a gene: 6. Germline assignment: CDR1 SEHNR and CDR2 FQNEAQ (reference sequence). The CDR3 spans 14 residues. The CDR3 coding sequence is TGTGCCAGCAGCTCACAGGGGAGCGGTGAAAAACTGTTTTTT. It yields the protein CASSSQGSGEKLFF. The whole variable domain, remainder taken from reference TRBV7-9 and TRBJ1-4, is DTGVSQNPRHKITKRGQNVTFRCDPISEHNRLYWYRQTLGQGPEFLTYFQNEAQLEKSRLLSDRFSAERPKGSFSTLEIQRTEQGDSAMYLCASSSQGSGEKLFFGSGTQLSVL.

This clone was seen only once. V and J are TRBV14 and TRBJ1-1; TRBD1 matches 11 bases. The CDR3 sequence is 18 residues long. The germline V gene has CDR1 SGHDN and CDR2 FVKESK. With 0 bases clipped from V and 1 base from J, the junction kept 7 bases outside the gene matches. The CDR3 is CASSQDGTGGNRNTEAFF. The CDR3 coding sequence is TGTGCCAGCAGCCAAGACGGGACAGGGGGTAACAGGAACACTGAAGCTTTCTTT.

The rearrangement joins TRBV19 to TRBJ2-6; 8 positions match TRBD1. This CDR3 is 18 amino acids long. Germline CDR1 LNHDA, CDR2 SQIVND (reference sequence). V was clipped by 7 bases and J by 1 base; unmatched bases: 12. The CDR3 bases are TGTGCCAGTACCCCCAGGACAGGGCCAGGATCTGGGGCCAACGTCCTGACTTTC. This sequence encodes CASTPRTGPGSGANVLTF. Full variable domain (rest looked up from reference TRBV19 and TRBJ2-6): DGGITQSPKYLFRKEGQNVTLSCEQNLNHDAMYWYRQDPGQGLRLIYYSQIVNDFQKGDIAEGYSVSREKKESFPLTVTSAQKNPTAFYLCASTPRTGPGSGANVLTFGAGSRLTVL.

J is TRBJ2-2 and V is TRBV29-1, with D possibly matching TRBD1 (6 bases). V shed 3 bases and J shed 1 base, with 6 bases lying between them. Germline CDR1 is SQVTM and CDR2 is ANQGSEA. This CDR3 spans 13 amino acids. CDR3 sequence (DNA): TGCAGCGTTGACAGGGGGAACACCGGGGAGCTGTTTTTT. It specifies CSVDRGNTGELFF.